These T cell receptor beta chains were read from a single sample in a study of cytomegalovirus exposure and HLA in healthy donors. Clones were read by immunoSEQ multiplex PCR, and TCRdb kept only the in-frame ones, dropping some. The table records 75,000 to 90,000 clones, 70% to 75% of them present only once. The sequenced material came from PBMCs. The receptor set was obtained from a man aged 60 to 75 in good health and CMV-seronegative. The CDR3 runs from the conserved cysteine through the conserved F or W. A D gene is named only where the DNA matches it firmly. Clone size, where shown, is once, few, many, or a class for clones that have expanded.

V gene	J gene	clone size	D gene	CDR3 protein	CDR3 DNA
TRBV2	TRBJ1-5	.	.	CASGPGGGQPQHF	TGTGCCAGCGGACCCGGCGGGGGACAGCCCCAGCATTTT
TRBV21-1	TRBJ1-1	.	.	CASTPTVNTEAFF	TGTGCCAGCACCCCGACAGTGAACACTGAAGCTTTCTTT
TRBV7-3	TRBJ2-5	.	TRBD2	CASSLIGGEGTQYF	TGTGCCAGCAGCTTAATTGGGGGGGAAGGGACCCAGTACTTC
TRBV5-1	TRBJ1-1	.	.	CASSRDGSTEAFF	TGCGCCAGCAGTCGGGATGGAAGCACTGAAGCTTTCTTT
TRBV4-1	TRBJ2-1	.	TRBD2	CASSELAGGLNEQFF	TGCGCCAGCAGCGAACTAGCGGGGGGCCTCAATGAGCAGTTCTTC
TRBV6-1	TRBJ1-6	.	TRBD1	CASSITTGNSPLHF	TGTGCCAGCAGTATAACGACAGGGAATTCACCCCTCCACTTT
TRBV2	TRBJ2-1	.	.	CASKGQRGYNEQFF	TGTGCCAGCAAGGGGCAGCGAGGCTACAATGAGCAGTTCTTC
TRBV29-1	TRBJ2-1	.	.	CSVGTVGGSYNEQFF	TGCAGCGTGGGGACGGTCGGGGGCTCCTACAATGAGCAGTTCTTC
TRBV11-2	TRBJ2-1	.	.	CASSLERGAHNEQFF	TGTGCCAGCAGCTTAGAGCGGGGTGCTCACAATGAGCAGTTCTTC
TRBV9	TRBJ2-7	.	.	CASSVGAGASEQYF	TGTGCCAGCAGCGTAGGTGCAGGGGCGAGCGAGCAGTACTTC
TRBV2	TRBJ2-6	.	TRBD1	CASPPGTGEYGANVLTF	TGTGCCAGCCCACCCGGGACAGGGGAGTATGGGGCCAACGTCCTGACTTTC
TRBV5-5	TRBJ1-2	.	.	CASSLEQGNYGYTF	TGTGCCAGCAGCTTGGAACAGGGTAACTATGGCTACACCTTC
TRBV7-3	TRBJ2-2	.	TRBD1	CASSLYTGQTRTGELFF	TGTGCCAGCAGCTTATATACGGGACAGACGAGGACCGGGGAGCTGTTTTTT
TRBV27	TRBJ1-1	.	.	CASSWGVGTEAFF	TGTGCCAGCAGTTGGGGGGTAGGCACTGAAGCTTTCTTT
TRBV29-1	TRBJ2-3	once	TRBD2	CSVGGGVTDTQYF	TGCAGCGTTGGGGGGGGAGTCACAGATACGCAGTATTTT
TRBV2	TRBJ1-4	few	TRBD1	CASSWDRPNEKLFF	TGTGCCAGCAGCTGGGACAGACCTAATGAAAAACTGTTTTTT
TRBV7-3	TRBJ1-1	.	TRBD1	CASRADPGGRTEAFF	TGTGCCAGCAGGGCCGATCCAGGGGGGAGGACTGAAGCTTTCTTT
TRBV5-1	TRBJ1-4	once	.	CASSATGTPNEKLFF	TGCGCCAGCAGCGCAACCGGGACACCAAATGAAAAACTGTTTTTT
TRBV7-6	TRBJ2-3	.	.	CASSLSSSDWDTQYF	TGTGCCAGCAGCTTAAGTAGCTCGGATTGGGATACGCAGTATTTT
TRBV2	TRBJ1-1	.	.	CASTGHSNTEAFF	TGTGCCAGCACGGGACACTCGAACACTGAAGCTTTCTTT
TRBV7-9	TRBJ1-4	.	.	CSSSLRRSATNEKLFF	TGTTCCAGCAGCTTAAGGCGGAGTGCAACTAATGAAAAACTGTTTTTT
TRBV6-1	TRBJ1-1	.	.	CASSEEQGYTEAFF	TGTGCCAGCAGTGAAGAGCAGGGCTACACTGAAGCTTTCTTT
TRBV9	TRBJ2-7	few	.	CASSPAGRAREQYF	TGTGCCAGCAGCCCAGCAGGCCGTGCCCGCGAGCAGTACTTC
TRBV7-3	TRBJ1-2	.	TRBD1	CASSLGGTGHYGYTF	TGTGCCAGCAGCTTAGGGGGGACAGGGCATTATGGCTACACCTTC